The 32 T cell receptor beta chains in this list originate from one sample, sequenced in a study of blood T cell repertoires in COVID-19. TCRdb's copy holds only in-frame clones and misses some; the assay was immunoSEQ multiplex PCR. The sample has 150,000 to 200,000 clones; about 72% are singletons. Sequencing was performed on PBMCs or T cells enriched from blood (not recorded which). Every receptor here comes from a woman aged 45-65 years who had recovered from COVID-19.

This clone was detected many times. The chain links TRBV2 to TRBJ1-2; D not certain. V was pared by 2 bases and J by 7 bases, with 5 bases between. Germline loops: CDR1 SNHLY, CDR2 FYNNEI. The CDR3 sequence is 11 residues long. CDR3 sequence reads: CASSELIGYTF. The CDR3, as DNA: TGTGCCAGCAGTGAACTAATTGGCTACACCTTC.

The chain is built from TRBV28 and TRBJ2-7, with D maybe TRBD2 (6 bases). The CDR3 loop spans 13 amino acids. Germline V gives CDR1 MDHEN, CDR2 SYDVKM. V was trimmed by 7 bases and J by 2 bases, leaving 12 bases between them. The CDR3 loop is CASTGRETYEQYF. The CDR3 DNA sequence: TGTGCCAGCACGGGGCGGGAAACCTACGAGCAGTACTTC.

The chain uses TRBV6-1 and TRBJ2-3; TRBD2 matches at 7 bases. The V segment lost 1 base and the J segment 5 bases; nucleotides outside the gene matches: 12. CDR1 and CDR2 from the germline V gene are MNHNS and SASEGT. This CDR3 contains 17 residues. CDR3 sequence reads: CASSEGKGGFNIDTQYF. The CDR3 nucleotides read TGTGCCAGCAGTGAAGGGAAGGGAGGGTTCAATATAGATACGCAGTATTTT.

The chain combines TRBV6-5 with TRBJ2-7, with TRBD1 matching 9 bases. From germline, CDR1 is MNHEY and CDR2 SVGAGI. Trimming removed 2 bases from V and 2 bases from J; junction bases left unmatched: 4. The CDR3 length is 15 residues. In nucleotides, the CDR3 is TGTGCCAGCAGTTACACCTGGACAGGGGCCTACGAGCAGTACTTC. Translation gives CASSYTWTGAYEQYF.

This clone came up a few times. The chain links TRBV19 to TRBJ2-6; a weak D match, TRBD2 (6 bases). Trimming shortened V by 5 bases and J by 0 bases, and 8 bases separated the two germline ends. The CDR3 totals 15 residues. CDR1 is LNHDA and CDR2 is SQIVND in the germline V gene (reference sequence). CDR3 bases: TGTGCCAGTAGTGGGAGGAGCTCTGGGGCCAACGTCCTGACTTTC. It is translated as CASSGRSSGANVLTF. The complete variable domain, with remaining parts taken from reference TRBV19 and TRBJ2-6, reads DGGITQSPKYLFRKEGQNVTLSCEQNLNHDAMYWYRQDPGQGLRLIYYSQIVNDFQKGDIAEGYSVSREKKESFPLTVTSAQKNPTAFYLCASSGRSSGANVLTFGAGSRLTVL.

Here the CDR3 reads CASSSTVGGDEQFF. The DNA for the CDR3 is TGTGCCAGCAGCTCGACGGTAGGGGGCGACGAGCAGTTCTTC. The chain links TRBV7-9 to TRBJ2-1, with TRBD1 matching over 7 bases. Per the germline V gene, CDR1 is SEHNR and CDR2 is FQNEAQ (reference sequence). The CDR3 loop spans 14 amino acids. V gave up 4 bases and J gave up 10 bases; unmatched junction bases: 10.

The chain couples TRBV4-3 to TRBJ2-1; D ambiguous. V was trimmed by 0 bases and J by 5 bases, leaving 11 bases between them. The CDR3 length is 15 residues. Germline V gene data show CDR1 as LGHNA and CDR2 as YSLEER. The CDR3 is CASSQEVRVHNEQFF. CDR3 coding DNA: TGCGCCAGCAGCCAAGAGGTCCGGGTACACAATGAGCAGTTCTTC.

The chain combines TRBV5-1 with TRBJ2-6; D ambiguous. Germline V gives CDR1 SGHRS, CDR2 YFSETQ. Deletions cut 0 bases from V and 2 bases from J, with 9 bases between. The CDR3 runs 16 residues. CDR3 DNA: TGCGCCAGCAGCTTGGCCCCCGGAGCTGGGGCCAACGTCCTGACTTTC. Encoded protein: CASSLAPGAGANVLTF.

This clone showed up just a few times. The V call is TRBV7-2, the J call TRBJ2-1; D unresolved. The V end lost 5 bases, the J end lost 8 bases, and 10 bases lay between the germline ends. This CDR3 is built from 12 residues. In germline, CDR1 is SGHTA, CDR2 FQGNSA. CDR3 DNA: TGTGCCAGCAGCCCTATCGTAGATGAGCAGTTCTTC. Its translation is CASSPIVDEQFF.

This chain links TRBV29-1 with TRBJ1-5; D may be TRBD1 (5 bases). Trimming shortened V by 6 bases and J by 4 bases, and 19 bases separated the two germline ends. CDR3 size: 15 residues. CDR1 SQVTM and CDR2 ANQGSEA come from the germline V gene. The CDR3 spells CSVTKGLGGNQPQHF. The CDR3 DNA sequence: TGCAGCGTAACCAAGGGGCTAGGAGGGAATCAGCCCCAGCATTTT.

The V and J genes are TRBV28 and TRBJ2-2, with TRBD2 matching over 12 bases. CDR3 size: 14 residues. Germline values: CDR1 MDHEN, CDR2 SYDVKM. Trimming took 9 bases from V and 5 from J; bases not matched to a gene: 4. The CDR3 loop is CASTLAGGTGELFF. The CDR3 nucleotides read TGTGCCAGTACACTAGCGGGGGGTACCGGGGAGCTGTTTTTT.

This chain joins TRBV27 and TRBJ1-2; D is possibly TRBD1 (5 bases). The CDR3 consists of 19 residues. Germline CDR1 MNHEY, CDR2 SMNVEV (reference sequence). The V end lost 6 bases, the J end lost 6 bases, and 32 bases lay between the germline ends. The CDR3 DNA reads TGTGCCAGCAGGCACACCAGCCTAAGGGGAAGATTAGGAAGGGATGGCTACACCTTC. The encoded protein is CASRHTSLRGRLGRDGYTF.

CDR3 sequence: CASAVGLAANTGELFF. As DNA, the CDR3 is TGTGCCTCGGCCGTGGGACTAGCGGCGAACACCGGGGAGCTGTTTTTT. The J gene is TRBJ2-2, the V gene TRBV30, with 11 bases fitting TRBD2. J gave up 0 bases and V 7 bases, and 7 bases lay outside the gene matches. The CDR3 extends over 16 amino acids. Germline loops: CDR1 GTSNPN, CDR2 SVGIG (reference sequence).

CDR3 sequence reads: CASSVNSYEQYF. CDR3 DNA: TGTGCCAGCAGCGTAAATTCCTACGAGCAGTACTTC. The chain is built from TRBV5-4 and TRBJ2-7; no definite D call. Germline V gives CDR1 SGHNT, CDR2 YYREEE (reference sequence). The CDR3 length is 12 residues. The V gene lost 4 bases and the J gene lost 1 base, with 6 bases spanning the gap.

CDR3: CASSRDQAGTNNEQFF. The CDR3 DNA sequence: TGCGCCAGCAGCCGGGACCAGGCGGGGACCAACAATGAGCAGTTCTTC. The J gene is TRBJ2-1, the V gene TRBV4-3; TRBD2 might be the D (6 bases). CDR1 is LGHNA, CDR2 YSLEER, per germline. Trimming left V 4 bases short and J 5 bases short, with 18 bases between. The CDR3 covers 16 residues.

The V call is TRBV5-4, the J call TRBJ1-6; D is undetermined. The CDR3 consists of 17 residues. Germline V gives CDR1 SGHNT, CDR2 YYREEE (reference sequence). V shed 4 bases and J shed 5 bases, with 19 bases lying between them. CDR3 coding DNA: TGTGCCAGCAGCCTAGAGCCCACATATTCTCATAATTCACCCCTCCACTTT. Protein: CASSLEPTYSHNSPLHF.

The chain links TRBV29-1 to TRBJ1-2, with 7 nucleotides matching TRBD1. There are 12 residues in the CDR3. The junction had 10 bases not matched to a gene; V was cut back by 7 bases and J by 8 bases. Germline V lookup: CDR1 SQVTM, CDR2 ANQGSEA. DNA for the CDR3: TGCAGCGACCACGGACAGGCCTCCGGCTACACCTTC. It encodes CSDHGQASGYTF. Complete variable domain (other parts from reference TRBV29-1 and TRBJ1-2): SAVISQKPSRDICQRGTSLTIQCQVDSQVTMMFWYRQQPGQSLTLIATANQGSEATYESGFVIDKFPISRPNLTFSTLTVSNMSPEDSSIYLCSDHGQASGYTFGSGTRLTVV.

This clone turned up a few times. The genes are TRBV18 and TRBJ2-1; 9 nucleotides line up with TRBD2. CDR1 and CDR2 (germline): KGHSH, LQKENI. The trim removed 3 bases at V and 5 bases at J, leaving 8 bases unmatched. This CDR3 is built from 16 residues. For the CDR3, the DNA is TGTGCCAGCTCACCGGGGGTAGCGGGAGCTAACAATGAGCAGTTCTTC. Amino acids: CASSPGVAGANNEQFF.

This clone has more than one count but fewer than ten. The genes are TRBV3-1 (or the pseudogene TRBV3-2) and TRBJ1-2; maybe TRBD1 (5 bases). Germline V CDR1 and CDR2: LGHDT, YNNKEL (reference sequence). CDR3 length equals 13 residues. The ends were cut back, 4 bases at V and 0 bases at J, with 6 bases in the middle. The CDR3 protein is CASSLQANYGYTF. The CDR3 bases are TGTGCCAGCAGCCTACAGGCTAACTATGGCTACACCTTC.

The rearrangement links TRBV9 to TRBJ2-1, with D possibly TRBD1 on 6 matching bases. Trimming removed 1 base at V and 8 bases at J, with 22 bases between. The germline V gene has CDR1 SGDLS and CDR2 YYNGEE. This CDR3 comprises 17 residues. The CDR3 DNA reads as TGTGCCAGCAGCGTACTCGTTCTGAAGGGGGTACCCGATGAGCAGTTCTTC. Protein product: CASSVLVLKGVPDEQFF.

The chain recombines TRBV7-6 with TRBJ2-7, with D possibly matching TRBD1 (6 bases). Deletions cut 3 bases from V and 7 bases from J, with 16 bases between. The CDR3 is made up of 14 amino acids. Germline values: CDR1 SGHVS, CDR2 FNYEAQ. The CDR3 region has the DNA TGTGCCAGCAGCTTTGCCCCGGACAGTACGGAGCAGTACTTC. Its translation is CASSFAPDSTEQYF.

This clone turned up a few times. The chain uses TRBV28 and TRBJ1-2, with D possibly matching TRBD1 (5 bases). The V gene lost 8 bases and the J gene lost 7 bases, with 11 bases spanning the gap. This CDR3 comprises 11 residues. Looked up from germline, CDR1 is MDHEN and CDR2 is SYDVKM. The CDR3 is CASASRVGYTF. Written as DNA, the CDR3 is TGTGCCAGCGCCTCCAGGGTTGGCTACACCTTC.

The J gene is TRBJ2-3, the V gene TRBV10-3; TRBD1 might be the D (6 bases). The V end lost 4 bases, the J end lost 4 bases, and 12 bases lay between the germline ends. The V gene's germline CDR1 is ENHRY and CDR2 SYGVKD. The CDR3 has 14 amino acids. The DNA for the CDR3 is TGTGCCATCAGTGCAGACAGGTTGGCAGATACGCAGTATTTT. Protein product: CAISADRLADTQYF.

The gene calls are TRBV20-1 and TRBJ2-7; D gene uncertain. The germline CDR1 and CDR2 sequences are DFQATT and SNEGSKA (reference sequence). Trimming removed 6 bases from V and 3 bases from J, with 9 bases in between. The CDR3 sequence is 11 residues long. In nucleotides, the CDR3 is TGCAGTGCCACGACTGGCTACGAGCAGTACTTC. As protein: CSATTGYEQYF.

The gene calls are TRBV2 and TRBJ1-2; possibly TRBD1 for D (6 bases). This CDR3 region has 13 residues. Germline CDR1 SNHLY, CDR2 FYNNEI. The V end lost 7 bases, the J end lost 8 bases, and 17 bases lay between the germline ends. Here the CDR3 DNA reads TGTGCCAGCATCCCGGCAGGGGATTCGGGCTACACCTTC. This gives the protein CASIPAGDSGYTF.

This sequence joins TRBV4-1 and TRBJ1-5, with 10 bases identical to TRBD1. Per germline, CDR1 MGHRA and CDR2 YSYEKL. The CDR3 length is 15 residues. Losses at the gene ends were 5 bases for V and 4 bases for J; bases not matched to a gene: 5. The CDR3 is CASSSGTGANQPQHF. In DNA form, the CDR3 reads TGCGCCAGCAGCTCCGGGACAGGGGCGAATCAGCCCCAGCATTTT.

V is TRBV7-9 and J is TRBJ1-5; 8 bases are shared with TRBD1. With V trimmed by 5 bases and J by 6 bases, 6 bases remained unmatched. The CDR3 has 14 residues. Germline CDR1 and CDR2: SEHNR and FQNEAQ (reference sequence). CDR3 residues: CASSRGTGFQPQHF. The CDR3 coding sequence is TGTGCCAGCAGCAGGGGGACAGGCTTTCAGCCCCAGCATTTT. The full variable domain, in which reference TRBV7-9 and TRBJ1-5 provide the parts outside the CDR3, is DTGVSQNPRHKITKRGQNVTFRCDPISEHNRLYWYRQTLGQGPEFLTYFQNEAQLEKSRLLSDRFSAERPKGSFSTLEIQRTEQGDSAMYLCASSRGTGFQPQHFGDGTRLSIL.

The gene calls are TRBV13 and TRBJ1-1; TRBD1 matches 9 bases. Germline CDR1 PRHDT, CDR2 FYEKMQ (reference sequence). V shed 5 bases, J shed 11 bases, and the junction held 12 bases outside the gene matches. This CDR3 spans 14 amino acids. CDR3 in DNA: TGTGCCAGCAGCACCCCAACAGGGGGCTTGTTGGCTTTCTTT. This encodes CASSTPTGGLLAFF.

The chain has TRBV5-1 and TRBJ2-2, with TRBD2 matching over 7 bases. This CDR3 comprises 16 residues. The V gene's germline CDR1 is SGHRS and CDR2 YFSETQ. V was clipped by 1 base and J by 1 base; unmatched bases: 4. The CDR3 DNA is TGCGCCAGCAGCTTGTTGGCTAGCGGGAACACCGGGGAGCTGTTTTTT. Translating it yields CASSLLASGNTGELFF. Variable domain in full (rest from reference TRBV5-1 and TRBJ2-2): KAGVTQTPRYLIKTRGQQVTLSCSPISGHRSVSWYQQTPGQGLQFLFEYFSETQRNKGNFPGRFSGRQFSNSRSEMNVSTLELGDSALYLCASSLLASGNTGELFFGEGSRLTVL.

This clone was seen a single time. This sequence joins TRBV7-2 and TRBJ1-5; D not resolved. V lost 2 bases and J lost 6, with 11 bases in between. Looked up from germline, CDR1 is SGHTA and CDR2 is FQGNSA. This CDR3 is 14 amino acids long. CDR3: CASSLSRGGQPQHF. CDR3 nucleotides: TGTGCCAGCAGCTTATCACGAGGAGGTCAGCCCCAGCATTTT.

CDR3 amino acids: CASSYSKSPLGSPLHF. CDR3 DNA: TGTGCCAGCAGTTACTCTAAATCCCCCCTCGGGTCACCCCTCCACTTT. The chain is built from TRBV6-5 and TRBJ1-6; D ambiguous. Germline loops: CDR1 MNHEY, CDR2 SVGAGI. V was clipped by 0 bases and J by 10 bases, with 16 bases between them. The CDR3 extends over 16 amino acids.

V gene TRBV29-1 combines with J gene TRBJ1-2; tentative D call: TRBD1 (5 bases). This CDR3 comprises 13 residues. V lost 6 bases and J 0 bases, leaving 11 bases between the germline ends. Germline V CDR1 and CDR2: SQVTM, ANQGSEA. The CDR3 here is CSVAGLANYGYTF. In DNA form, the CDR3 reads TGCAGCGTCGCAGGGTTAGCTAACTATGGCTACACCTTC. The full variable domain, rest sourced from reference TRBV29-1 and TRBJ1-2, is SAVISQKPSRDICQRGTSLTIQCQVDSQVTMMFWYRQQPGQSLTLIATANQGSEATYESGFVIDKFPISRPNLTFSTLTVSNMSPEDSSIYLCSVAGLANYGYTFGSGTRLTVV.